The 13 T cell receptor beta chains given below trace back to one sample, sequenced in a study of T cells in Graves' hyperthyroidism and ophthalmopathy. RNA transcripts were the template for amplifying TCR beta CDR3 regions. The HTBI set primed first-round TCR CDR3 RT-PCR. TCRdb reanalysed the multiplex PCR reads using MiXCR and keeps one entry per CDR3 protein. The data contain over 250,000 distinct CDR3 sequences, approximately 23% of them seen just once; the ten biggest clones take up under 65%. Sequencing input: blood. The origin of the receptors is a man younger than 45 with Graves' ophthalmopathy.

The sample holds a few counts of this clonotype. Here the CDR3 reads CASSGLAGKSSYNEQFF. The CDR3 nucleotides read TGTGCCAGCAGTGGACTAGCGGGAAAGAGCTCCTACAATGAGCAGTTCTTC. This rearrangement joins TRBV6-1 to TRBJ2-1; 11 bases match TRBD2. This CDR3 contains 17 residues. CDR1 and CDR2 from the germline V gene are MNHNS and SASEGT. V lost 4 bases, J lost 0 bases, and 5 bases stayed unmatched.

This clonotype was seen more than once but under ten times. This chain connects TRBV5-5 to TRBJ2-2; TRBD2 agrees at 12 bases. The ends lost 2 bases at V and 5 bases at J; junction bases unmatched: 7. The V gene's germline CDR1 is SGHKS and CDR2 YYEKEE (reference sequence). CDR3 length: 17 residues. DNA for the CDR3: TGTGCCAGCAGCTTTGGACTAGCGGGACCCAAGACCGGGGAGCTGTTTTTT. Residues: CASSFGLAGPKTGELFF. The variable domain in full, completed from reference TRBV5-5 and TRBJ2-2, reads DAGVTQSPTHLIKTRGQQVTLRCSPISGHKSVSWYQQVLGQGPQFIFQYYEKEERGRGNFPDRFSARQFPNYSSELNVNALLLGDSALYLCASSFGLAGPKTGELFFGEGSRLTVL.

This clonotype showed up many times. DNA of the CDR3: TGTGCCAGCAGTGGCAGCTACGAGCAGTACTTC. Amino acids: CASSGSYEQYF. The V call is TRBV2, the J call TRBJ2-7; no definite D call. Trimming removed 4 bases at V and 3 bases at J, with 4 bases between. The CDR3 totals 11 residues. Per germline, CDR1 SNHLY and CDR2 FYNNEI.

This clonotype occurred a few times. The V gene is TRBV6-2 or TRBV6-3, the J gene TRBJ1-4; the match to TRBD1 covers 10 bases. V lost 5 bases, J lost 7 bases, and 10 bases stayed unmatched. The CDR3 consists of 16 residues. The germline V gene encodes CDR1 MNHEY and CDR2 SVGEGT. The CDR3: CASSRPPGTGAEKLFF. In DNA form, the CDR3 reads TGTGCCAGCAGTCGACCCCCCGGGACAGGGGCTGAAAAACTGTTTTTT.

This clonotype was seen a handful of times. V is TRBV20-1 and J is TRBJ1-3; D is uncertain. The CDR3 has 14 amino acids. V was shortened by 4 bases and J by 0 bases, with 10 bases between the two germline ends. Germline CDR1 is DFQATT and CDR2 is SNEGSKA (reference sequence). The CDR3 reads CSATEYNSGNTIYF. The CDR3 DNA follows: TGCAGTGCTACAGAATACAACTCTGGAAACACCATATATTTT.

The rearrangement joins TRBV28 to TRBJ2-1; the D gene is possibly TRBD2 (5 bases). The CDR3 sequence is 14 residues long. V lost 8 bases and J 0 bases, leaving 11 bases between the germline ends. The germline V gene encodes CDR1 MDHEN and CDR2 SYDVKM. Here the CDR3 reads CASSDSSSYNEQFF. The CDR3 DNA reads as TGTGCCAGCTCGGACTCTAGCTCCTACAATGAGCAGTTCTTC. Variable domain in full (rest from reference TRBV28 and TRBJ2-1): DVKVTQSSRYLVKRTGEKVFLECVQDMDHENMFWYRQDPGLGLRLIYFSYDVKMKEKGDIPEGYSVSREKKERFSLILESASTNQTSMYLCASSDSSSYNEQFFGPGTRLTVL.

The sample holds many counts of this clonotype. The chain recombines TRBV27 with TRBJ1-2; a possible D gene is TRBD1 (6 bases). The V end lost 6 bases, the J end lost 4 bases, and 12 bases lay between the germline ends. CDR3 length: 13 amino acids. Germline lookup yields CDR1 MNHEY and CDR2 SMNVEV (reference sequence). This CDR3 is CASRLGQSYGYTF. DNA of the CDR3: TGTGCCAGCAGGCTTGGACAGAGCTATGGCTACACCTTC.

This chain connects TRBV7-9 to TRBJ2-5; no firm D call. The CDR3 runs 16 residues. The V end lost 1 base, the J end lost 1 base, and 13 bases lay between the germline ends. Germline V gene data show CDR1 as SEHNR and CDR2 as FQNEAQ (reference sequence). The CDR3 region has the DNA TGTGCCAGCAGCTTAGGCTGGGCGGAGATCCAAGAGACCCAGTACTTC. Its translation: CASSLGWAEIQETQYF.

This clonotype was counted only a few times. The rearrangement links TRBV10-3 to TRBJ2-1, with 8 bases matching TRBD2. The germline V gene encodes CDR1 ENHRY and CDR2 SYGVKD. V lost 3 bases and J lost 7; bases outside the gene matches: 5. The CDR3 is made up of 14 amino acids. CDR3 residues: CAISDAGGRNEQFF. Written as DNA, the CDR3 is TGTGCCATCAGTGATGCGGGAGGACGGAATGAGCAGTTCTTC.

This clonotype has only one observation. The V call is TRBV6-2 or TRBV6-3, the J call TRBJ2-5; TRBD2 might be the D (5 bases). CDR3 length equals 14 residues. The ends were cut back, 8 bases at V and 3 bases at J, with 16 bases in the middle. Per the germline V gene, CDR1 is MNHEY and CDR2 is SVGEGT. CDR3: CASRGERLKETQYF. The CDR3 nucleotides read TGTGCCAGCCGGGGAGAGCGGCTCAAAGAGACCCAGTACTTC.

This clonotype has only a few counts. The chain links TRBV5-8 to TRBJ1-1; 7 positions match TRBD1. Germline V lookup: CDR1 SGHTS, CDR2 YDEGEE. The CDR3 runs to 17 residues. The ends lost 5 bases at V and 8 bases at J; junction bases unmatched: 21. The CDR3 sequence: CASRRGGALPHSDEAFF. CDR3 DNA sequence: TGTGCCAGCAGGAGAGGGGGCGCTCTCCCACACTCGGACGAAGCTTTCTTT.

The sample holds one count of this clonotype. The rearrangement links TRBV19 to TRBJ2-7; 9 bases are shared with TRBD1. This CDR3 comprises 17 residues. Germline-derived CDR1 and CDR2 are LNHDA and SQIVND (reference sequence). After removal of 3 bases from V and 0 bases from J, the junction contained 9 bases not matched to a gene. The DNA for the CDR3 is TGTGCCAGTAGTATGCCGGGACAGGGACTTTCCTCCTACGAGCAGTACTTC. Amino acid sequence: CASSMPGQGLSSYEQYF.

J is TRBJ2-1 and V is TRBV20-1, with D possibly called TRBD1 or TRBD2 (5 bases each). The CDR3 length is 16 residues. Germline assignment: CDR1 DFQATT and CDR2 SNEGSKA (reference sequence). Trimming stripped 3 bases from V and 4 bases from J, with 19 bases between. CDR3 loop: CSARQVGRMLYNEQFF. The CDR3 DNA reads as TGCAGTGCTAGGCAAGTGGGACGGATGCTATACAATGAGCAGTTCTTC.